Below, 2 T cell receptor beta chains from the same sample are listed, as sequenced in a study of CD8 T cells in ankylosing spondylitis (dated by TCRdb to 2017 to 2019). The library was produced with 5' RACE. Sequencing instrument: Illumina MiSeq. TCRdb handled the public reads itself, with Q25 trimming in fastp and clone calling in MiXCR, and kept productive beta chains. Rows matching on CDR3 protein sequence are summarized as one entry with the most common DNA and genes. The sample profile shows approximately 30,000 distinct CDR3 sequences; over 6.5% of them were found once. Around 30% of the sample lies in the top ten. The material sequenced was blood. The receptors here all came from a male donor with ankylosing spondylitis or in good health (not recorded which).

The chain uses TRBV3-1 and TRBJ1-1; D unresolved. The germline gives CDR1 LGHDT, CDR2 YNNKEL (reference sequence). The length of the CDR3 is 13 residues. V lost 0 bases, J lost 5 bases, and 7 bases lay in between. CDR3 nucleotides: TGTGCCAGCAGCCAAGATTGGAGGACTGAAGCTTTCTTT. Its translation: CASSQDWRTEAFF.

This rearrangement joins TRBV7-9 to TRBJ2-1; the D call may be TRBD1 or TRBD2 (6 bases each). Germline assignment: CDR1 SEHNR and CDR2 FQNEAQ (reference sequence). V was trimmed by 1 base and J by 8 bases, leaving 15 bases between them. CDR3 length equals 15 residues. The chain's CDR3 is CASSLVNTGGDEQFF. The CDR3 DNA follows: TGTGCCAGCAGCTTAGTTAACACCGGGGGCGATGAGCAGTTCTTC. Variable domain in full (rest from reference TRBV7-9 and TRBJ2-1): DTGVSQNPRHKITKRGQNVTFRCDPISEHNRLYWYRQTLGQGPEFLTYFQNEAQLEKSRLLSDRFSAERPKGSFSTLEIQRTEQGDSAMYLCASSLVNTGGDEQFFGPGTRLTVL.